The 8 T cell receptor beta chains listed next were all sequenced from one sample in a study of molecular identifiers for immune sequencing clone quantification. One entry per CDR3 protein, called by TCRdb with MiXCR from the PCR reads. The sample has about 640,000 distinct CDR3 sequences; less than 20% are singletons. Sequenced: naive CD8+ T cells from blood, with Jurkat cell RNA spiked in. Subset denoted: FACS-sorted CD8+CD4-CCR7+CD45RA+ naive T cells. The origin of the receptors is a human donor in good health. Some libraries in this study had Jurkat cell RNA spiked in.

This clonotype was recorded many times. The rearrangement uses TRBV10-3 and TRBJ1-5; TRBD1 agrees at 7 bases. This CDR3 has 17 residues. CDR1 is ENHRY, CDR2 SYGVKD, per germline. Trimming at V came to 3 bases and at J to 1 base, leaving 9 bases not matched to a gene. CDR3 coding DNA: TGTGCCATCAGTGAATGGGCCTTGACAGGGAGCAATCAGCCCCAGCATTTT. It is translated as CAISEWALTGSNQPQHF.

A word on this clonotype: This may be a read error, as it is one base from a much larger clone. The rearrangement links TRBV5-3 to TRBJ2-3; 10 positions agree with TRBD2. TRBV5-3 is treated as an ORF (open reading frame) with a function not yet certain. V was pared by 8 bases and J by 5 bases, with 11 bases of the junction left unmatched. CDR3 length: 15 residues. DNA for the CDR3: TGTGCCAGCAGAACAGCGGGGGGGGCGGGAGATACGCAGTATTTT. This gives the protein CASRTAGGAGDTQYF.

This sequence joins TRBV7-6 and TRBJ2-3; 10 bases align to TRBD2. Losses at the gene ends were 5 bases for V and 5 bases for J; bases not matched to a gene: 19. CDR3 length: 19 amino acids. Germline V lookup: CDR1 SGHVS, CDR2 FNYEAQ. DNA of the CDR3: TGTGCCAGCAGCCCCCCGGGACTAGCGACCCTCCCCGGGGGAGATACGCAGTATTTT. Translating gives CASSPPGLATLPGGDTQYF.

V is TRBV15 and J is TRBJ2-5, with 13 bases fitting TRBD2. The CDR3 runs 17 residues. Germline trimming cut 5 bases from V and 4 bases from J; bases unmatched to any gene: 10. Germline CDR1 reads LNHNV; CDR2 reads YYDKDF (reference sequence). The CDR3 DNA reads TGTGCCACCAGCGCGCGAAGGACTAGCGGGAGTGGAGAGACCCAGTACTTC. As protein: CATSARRTSGSGETQYF.

This clonotype was recorded many times. V usage is TRBV7-9 and J usage is TRBJ2-3; 11 positions agree with TRBD2. After removal of 5 bases from V and 2 bases from J, the junction contained 3 bases not matched to a gene. CDR3 length: 15 residues. Germline lookup yields CDR1 SEHNR and CDR2 FQNEAQ (reference sequence). The CDR3 region has the DNA TGTGCCAGCAGCGCGACTAGCGGGGTCACAGATACGCAGTATTTT. The encoded protein is CASSATSGVTDTQYF.

A remark on this clonotype: A much larger clone lies one base from this, so it may be a read error. The V call is TRBV20-1, the J call TRBJ2-3, with TRBD2 matching 12 bases. Trimming took 6 bases from V and 10 from J; bases not matched to a gene: 5. CDR1 is DFQATT, CDR2 SNEGSKA, per germline (reference sequence). The CDR3 is made up of 12 amino acids. This chain's CDR3 is CSARLAGDAQYF. For the CDR3, the DNA is TGCAGTGCCCGACTAGCGGGGGATGCGCAGTATTTT.

This clonotype came up many times. This chain uses TRBV7-2 with TRBJ1-1; D is unresolved. The CDR3 runs to 15 residues. CDR1 is SGHTA, CDR2 FQGNSA, per germline. Deletions cut 3 bases from V and 0 bases from J, with 11 bases between. For the CDR3, the DNA is TGTGCCAGCAGCTTCGGGCCCTTTATGAACACTGAAGCTTTCTTT. This gives the protein CASSFGPFMNTEAFF. Based on the CDR3 plus reference TRBV7-2 and TRBJ1-1, the full variable domain is GAGVSQSPSNKVTEKGKDVELRCDPISGHTALYWYRQSLGQGLEFLIYFQGNSAPDKSGLPSDRFSAERTGGSVSTLTIQRTQQEDSAVYLCASSFGPFMNTEAFFGQGTRLTVV.

In its sample, this clonotype was seen once. The chain is built from TRBV9 and TRBJ2-3; possible D gene TRBD2, 5 bases. CDR3 length: 16 residues. V was pared by 2 bases and J by 0 bases, with 13 bases between. Germline CDR1 SGDLS, CDR2 YYNGEE. CDR3 sequence (DNA): TGTGCCAGCAGCGTCGGCCGGGGATTTAGCACAGATACGCAGTATTTT. Translation gives CASSVGRGFSTDTQYF.